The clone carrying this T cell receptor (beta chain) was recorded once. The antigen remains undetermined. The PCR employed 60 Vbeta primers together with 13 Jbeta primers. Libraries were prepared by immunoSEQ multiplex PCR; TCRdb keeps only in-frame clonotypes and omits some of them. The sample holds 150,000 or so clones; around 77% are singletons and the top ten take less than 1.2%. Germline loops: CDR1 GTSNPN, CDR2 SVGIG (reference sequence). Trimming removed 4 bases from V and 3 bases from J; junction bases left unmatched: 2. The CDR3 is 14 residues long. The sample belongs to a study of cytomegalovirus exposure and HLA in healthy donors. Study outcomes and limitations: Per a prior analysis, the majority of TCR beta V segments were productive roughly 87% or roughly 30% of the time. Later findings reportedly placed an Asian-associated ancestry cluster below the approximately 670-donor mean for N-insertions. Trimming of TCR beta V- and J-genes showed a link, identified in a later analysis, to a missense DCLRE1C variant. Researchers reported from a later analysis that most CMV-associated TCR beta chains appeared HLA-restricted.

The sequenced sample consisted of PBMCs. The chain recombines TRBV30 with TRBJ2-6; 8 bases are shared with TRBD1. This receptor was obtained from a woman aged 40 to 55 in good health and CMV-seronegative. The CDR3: CAWIGQGGANVLTF. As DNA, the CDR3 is TGTGCCTGGATTGGACAGGGTGGGGCCAACGTCCTGACTTTC.